The 17 T cell receptor beta chains presented below share a single source sample, sequenced in a study of T cells after yellow fever vaccination. TCRdb re-called the 5' RACE reads through MiXCR, storing one row per CDR3 protein. The sample includes some 340,000 distinct CDR3 sequences, roughly 10% of them seen just once. The sequencing here drew on CD4+ T cells sorted from PBMCs, taken 45 days after the yellow fever booster vaccination. The origin of the receptors is a man aged 18 to 29 who received the YFV17D yellow fever vaccine.

This rearrangement joins TRBV4-1 to TRBJ1-1; D call uncertain. The germline gives CDR1 MGHRA, CDR2 YSYEKL. V dropped 0 bases and J dropped 6 bases, with 11 bases sitting between them. CDR3 size: 14 residues. This chain's CDR3 is CASSQDTRVSEAFF. The CDR3 DNA follows: TGCGCCAGCAGCCAAGATACGCGAGTCTCTGAAGCTTTCTTT.

This clonotype was recorded many times. The chain combines TRBV29-1 with TRBJ2-1; no clear D. The V end was cut by 4 bases, the J end by 2 bases, with 6 bases between. This CDR3 contains 12 residues. The germline gives CDR1 SQVTM, CDR2 ANQGSEA. The CDR3 sequence is CSVGQTYNEQFF. The DNA of the CDR3 is TGCAGCGTTGGACAAACCTACAATGAGCAGTTCTTC.

This clonotype appeared a few times. The J gene is TRBJ2-1, the V gene TRBV4-1; TRBD2 agrees at 10 bases. V shed 4 bases and J 8 bases; nucleotides not matched to a gene: 8. The CDR3 is 15 amino acids. Germline loops: CDR1 MGHRA, CDR2 YSYEKL. The DNA for the CDR3 is TGCGCCAGCAGCCCGTCCGGGACTAGCGTGGATGAGCAGTTCTTC. Amino acids: CASSPSGTSVDEQFF.

This clonotype was observed a few times. This chain links TRBV3-1 with TRBJ2-5; D unresolved. The CDR3 totals 12 residues. Germline V gene sequence: CDR1 LGHDT, CDR2 YNNKEL (reference sequence). Trimming cost V 3 bases and J 6 bases, with 8 bases left between them. The CDR3: CASSQPLQTQYF. In nucleotides, the CDR3 is TGTGCCAGCAGCCAGCCCCTCCAGACCCAGTACTTC.

The J gene is TRBJ1-5, the V gene TRBV7-2; D not resolved. Trimming pared 1 base from V and 4 bases from J, leaving 11 bases between. Germline V gene lookup returns CDR1 SGHTA and CDR2 FQGNSA. The CDR3 consists of 15 residues. CDR3 amino acids: CASSLEAPGNQPQHF. Here the CDR3 DNA reads TGTGCCAGCAGCTTAGAAGCGCCAGGAAATCAGCCCCAGCATTTT.

This clonotype showed up just a few times. As DNA, the CDR3 is TGTGCCAGCAGCCAACATACTAGCAGTGAGACCCAGTACTTC. This sequence encodes CASSQHTSSETQYF. The chain has TRBV4-2 and TRBJ2-5, with D perhaps TRBD2 (6 bases). V lost 2 bases, J lost 5 bases, and 12 bases lay in between. CDR1 is LGHNA, CDR2 YNFKEQ, per germline. CDR3 length equals 14 residues.

This sequence joins TRBV18 and TRBJ1-1; TRBD1 agrees at 7 bases. V shed 6 bases, J shed 2 bases, and the junction held 12 bases outside the gene matches. The CDR3 sequence is 16 residues long. Per the germline V gene, CDR1 is KGHSH and CDR2 is LQKENI. In DNA, the CDR3 is TGTGCCAGCTCGGGTCCGGCCGGGACAGTAAACACTGAAGCTTTCTTT. This sequence encodes CASSGPAGTVNTEAFF. Complete variable domain (other parts from reference TRBV18 and TRBJ1-1): NAGVMQNPRHLVRRRGQEARLRCSPMKGHSHVYWYRQLPEEGLKFMVYLQKENIIDESGMPKERFSAEFPKEGPSILRIQQVVRGDSAAYFCASSGPAGTVNTEAFFGQGTRLTVV.

This clonotype was seen at least ten times. The J gene is TRBJ2-2, the V gene TRBV10-3, with 9 positions matching TRBD1. The CDR3 is 17 residues long. Germline values: CDR1 ENHRY, CDR2 SYGVKD. J was trimmed by 2 bases and V by 6 bases; bases with no gene match: 10. The CDR3 nucleotides are TGTGCCATCAGCCCAATACCGGGACAGGGTAACACCGGGGAGCTGTTTTTT. It codes for CAISPIPGQGNTGELFF.

This rearrangement joins TRBV27 to TRBJ2-5; 9 bases are a match to TRBD1. Germline CDR1 is MNHEY and CDR2 is SMNVEV (reference sequence). The CDR3 contains 14 residues. J lost 5 bases, V lost 5 bases, and 6 bases had no gene match. The CDR3: CASSIRDREETQYF. The CDR3 bases are TGTGCCAGCAGTATCCGGGACAGGGAGGAGACCCAGTACTTC.

This clonotype showed up just a few times. V usage is TRBV2 and J usage is TRBJ1-6; 8 bases map to TRBD1. CDR1 SNHLY and CDR2 FYNNEI come from the germline V gene. The CDR3 is made up of 13 amino acids. V lost 9 bases to trimming and J lost 8 bases; unmatched junction nucleotides: 6. CDR3 sequence: CASIDRGYSPLHF. CDR3 nucleotide sequence: TGTGCCAGTATAGACAGGGGTTATTCACCCCTCCACTTT.

V usage is TRBV5-1 and J usage is TRBJ2-7; D may be TRBD1 or TRBD2 (5 bases each). The CDR3 covers 18 residues. V was shortened by 0 bases and J by 2 bases, with 21 bases between the two germline ends. Germline values: CDR1 SGHRS, CDR2 YFSETQ. The chain's CDR3 is CASSLGQVGARSTYEQYF. In nucleotides, the CDR3 is TGCGCCAGCAGCTTGGGCCAGGTCGGGGCCAGGTCGACCTACGAGCAGTACTTC.

This clonotype was seen repeatedly, ten times or more. The gene calls are TRBV9 and TRBJ2-7; a weak D match, TRBD2 (6 bases). CDR1 SGDLS and CDR2 YYNGEE come from the germline V gene. This CDR3 is 13 amino acids long. The germline V and J ends were trimmed by 9 bases and 6 bases, with 19 bases remaining between them. CDR3 nucleotides: TGTGCCATCCTCCGGTGGGAGGACGGCGAGCAGTACTTC. Translated: CAILRWEDGEQYF.

The V call is TRBV10-3, the J call TRBJ2-7; D unresolved. The germline CDR1 and CDR2 sequences are ENHRY and SYGVKD. The CDR3 covers 13 residues. The V end was cut by 3 bases, the J end by 3 bases, with 9 bases between. The CDR3: CAISDGRVYEQYV. The CDR3 nucleotides are TGTGCCATCAGTGATGGAAGAGTCTACGAGCAGTACGTC.

This clonotype was found a few times. The rearrangement joins TRBV7-8 to TRBJ1-2; a possible D gene is TRBD1 (5 bases). The germline gives CDR1 SGHVS, CDR2 FQNEAQ. This CDR3 region has 13 residues. Trimming removed 0 bases at V and 7 bases at J, with 9 bases between. CDR3 loop: CASSLARDAGYTF. The CDR3 nucleotides read TGTGCCAGCAGCTTAGCCAGGGACGCTGGCTACACCTTC.

This clonotype was seen many times. The chain combines TRBV5-5 with TRBJ2-3, with TRBD1 matching 8 bases. Trimming at V came to 9 bases and at J to 2 bases, leaving 5 bases not matched to a gene. The CDR3 loop spans 13 amino acids. Germline V gives CDR1 SGHKS, CDR2 YYEKEE (reference sequence). In DNA form, the CDR3 reads TGTGCCAAATGGACAGGGATCACAGATACGCAGTATTTT. Translation gives CAKWTGITDTQYF.

This clonotype was seen a few times. The chain combines TRBV11-2 with TRBJ2-3, with unresolved D. Trimming removed 3 bases at V and 4 bases at J, with 11 bases between. The CDR3 extends over 14 amino acids. Germline assignment: CDR1 SGHAT and CDR2 FQNNGV. This CDR3 reads CASSFRTYADTQYF. The CDR3 DNA sequence: TGTGCCAGCAGCTTTAGGACCTATGCAGATACGCAGTATTTT.

V is TRBV9 and J is TRBJ2-5; 8 bases fit TRBD2. The CDR3 spans 16 residues. Germline V gives CDR1 SGDLS, CDR2 YYNGEE. The junction had 5 bases not matched to a gene; V was cut back by 0 bases and J by 1 base. The DNA of the CDR3 is TGTGCCAGCAGCGTAGCGGGCGGGGGGAGCCAAGAGACCCAGTACTTC. Translated: CASSVAGGGSQETQYF.